Reported below is one TCR beta chain. No antigen is known for it. The length of the CDR3 is 16 residues. Per germline, CDR1 MGHRA and CDR2 YSYEKL. Trimming cost V 1 base and J 2 bases; bases outside gene matches: 6. These data originate in a study of cytomegalovirus exposure and HLA in healthy donors. Notes on the study in general: Published work reported that the classifier diagnosed cytomegalovirus status with high specificity and sensitivity. Later analysis indicated greater clonal expansion among HLA-associated TCR beta chains than among equally common other chains.

60 Vbeta and 13 Jbeta primers were used in PCR. Repertoires were generated with immunoSEQ multiplex PCR, while TCRdb's copy carries only in-frame clones and drops some. This table holds 170,000 or so clones, around 80% found once. The receptor comes from a woman aged 45-65 years in good health and CMV-seropositive. J is TRBJ2-3 and V is TRBV4-1, with 7 bases fitting TRBD1. Sequencing was performed on PBMCs. In DNA form, the CDR3 reads TGCGCCAGCAGCCAAGGACAGGGTGGGACCACAGATACGCAGTATTTT. Translating gives CASSQGQGGTTDTQYF.